The 24 T cell receptor beta chains below all came from one sample that was sequenced in a study of T cell responses to AZD1222 COVID-19 vaccine. Data came from immunoSEQ multiplex PCR; TCRdb stores just in-frame clones and leaves some out. Of about 160,000 clones in the sample, roughly 90% were seen once. Sample: peripheral blood, taken on day 0 of AZD1222 vaccination. These receptors all come from an adult in good health.

This clone showed up just once. V and J are TRBV7-8 and TRBJ2-7; D perhaps matches TRBD1 (5 bases). Trimming cost V 5 bases and J 6 bases, with 14 bases left between them. CDR3 length equals 13 residues. CDR1 is SGHVS, CDR2 FQNEAQ, per germline. The CDR3 nucleotides read TGTGCCAGCAGCCCTTCAGGGTTTGGCGAGCAGTACTTC. Amino acids: CASSPSGFGEQYF. Full variable domain (outside the CDR3, taken from reference TRBV7-8 and TRBJ2-7): GAGVSQSPRYKVAKRGQDVALRCDPISGHVSLFWYQQALGQGPEFLTYFQNEAQLDKSGLPSDRFFAERPEGSVSTLKIQRTQQEDSAVYLCASSPSGFGEQYFGPGTRLTVT.

In its sample, this clone was seen a few times. This rearrangement joins TRBV27 to TRBJ1-5; D gene unclear. The CDR3 runs to 12 residues. V dropped 8 bases and J dropped 6 bases, with 11 bases sitting between them. The germline gives CDR1 MNHEY, CDR2 SMNVEV (reference sequence). Here the CDR3 DNA reads TGTGCCAGCTCCTTCACGGGTCAGCCCCAGCATTTT. Translation: CASSFTGQPQHF.

The chain has TRBV14 and TRBJ1-1, with 7 bases that match TRBD1. CDR1 SGHDN and CDR2 FVKESK come from the germline V gene. V shed 4 bases, J shed 6 bases, and the junction held 5 bases outside the gene matches. The CDR3 extends over 13 amino acids. The CDR3 region is CASSRRTGPEAFF. Written as DNA, the CDR3 is TGTGCCAGCAGCCGCAGGACAGGCCCTGAAGCTTTCTTT.

This chain joins TRBV4-3 and TRBJ1-4; D possibly corresponds to TRBD1 (6 bases). V lost 0 bases and J lost 4, with 12 bases in between. CDR1 is LGHNA, CDR2 YSLEER, per germline. The CDR3 runs 16 residues. The CDR3 region is CASSQEAGAFNEKLFF. The CDR3 coding sequence is TGCGCCAGCAGCCAAGAAGCAGGGGCTTTTAATGAAAAACTGTTTTTT.

This clone was observed a single time. The V and J genes are TRBV19 and TRBJ1-2; D might be TRBD1 (5 bases). Germline V lookup: CDR1 LNHDA, CDR2 SQIVND (reference sequence). CDR3 length: 17 amino acids. Trimming stripped 5 bases from V and 8 bases from J, with 27 bases between. The CDR3 reads CASSRAPDSRVFGGYTF. CDR3 coding DNA: TGTGCCAGTAGTCGGGCCCCTGACTCCAGGGTATTTGGGGGCTACACCTTC.

CDR3 region: CASSYGHEQYF. The CDR3 DNA reads as TGTGCCAGCAGTTACGGCCACGAGCAGTACTTC. The rearrangement links TRBV6-5 to TRBJ2-7, with D unresolved. Germline CDR1 MNHEY, CDR2 SVGAGI. V gave up 2 bases and J gave up 5 bases, with 4 bases separating them. The CDR3 runs to 11 residues.

The chain links TRBV24-1 to TRBJ2-3; 8 positions match TRBD2. This CDR3 has 17 residues. Germline values: CDR1 KGHDR, CDR2 SFDVKD. V dropped 9 bases and J dropped 6; count of bases not matched to a gene: 19. DNA for the CDR3: TGTGCCACCTCGCGGGGGGTTAGCGGGCGGAGTAAGGATACGCAGTATTTT. It encodes CATSRGVSGRSKDTQYF.

The gene calls are TRBV19 and TRBJ1-5; D unclear. V lost 1 base to trimming and J lost 7 bases, with 11 bases between them. CDR3 length: 14 amino acids. The germline V gene encodes CDR1 LNHDA and CDR2 SQIVND (reference sequence). The CDR3 spells CASSIGAGGQPQHF. The CDR3 region has the DNA TGTGCCAGTAGTATAGGGGCCGGAGGGCAGCCCCAGCATTTT. Variable domain in full (rest from reference TRBV19 and TRBJ1-5): DGGITQSPKYLFRKEGQNVTLSCEQNLNHDAMYWYRQDPGQGLRLIYYSQIVNDFQKGDIAEGYSVSREKKESFPLTVTSAQKNPTAFYLCASSIGAGGQPQHFGDGTRLSIL.

This clone appeared a single time. The chain links TRBV9 to TRBJ2-2; 12 bases map to TRBD2. This CDR3 is built from 17 residues. The germline CDR1 and CDR2 sequences are SGDLS and YYNGEE. Germline trimming cut 1 base from V and 7 bases from J; bases unmatched to any gene: 8. The DNA of the CDR3 is TGTGCCAGCAGCGTACTAGCGGGAGGGTTGAGTGACGGGGAGCTGTTTTTT. Amino acids: CASSVLAGGLSDGELFF. The full variable domain, rest sourced from reference TRBV9 and TRBJ2-2, is DSGVTQTPKHLITATGQRVTLRCSPRSGDLSVYWYQQSLDQGLQFLIQYYNGEERAKGNILERFSAQQFPDLHSELNLSSLELGDSALYFCASSVLAGGLSDGELFFGEGSRLTVL.

The V call is TRBV30, the J call TRBJ2-7; D might be TRBD1 (5 bases). The length of the CDR3 is 14 residues. Germline V CDR1 and CDR2: GTSNPN, SVGIG (reference sequence). Trimming took 0 bases from V and 5 from J, leaving 14 bases between them. The CDR3, as DNA: TGTGCCTGGAGTGTCGTCAGGGTTTCCCACGAGCAGTACTTC. Translation gives CAWSVVRVSHEQYF.

The chain uses TRBV29-1 and TRBJ2-5; tentative D call: TRBD1 (6 bases). The CDR3 extends over 12 amino acids. Germline lookup yields CDR1 SQVTM and CDR2 ANQGSEA. V lost 7 bases and J lost 5, with 14 bases in between. CDR3 in amino acids: CSAIQGGETQYF. The CDR3 nucleotides read TGCAGCGCTATACAGGGTGGCGAGACCCAGTACTTC.

This chain links TRBV9 with TRBJ2-1; TRBD1 matches 10 bases. The CDR3 length is 18 residues. Unmatched junction bases numbered 12, after V lost 0 bases and J lost 6 bases. Looked up from germline, CDR1 is SGDLS and CDR2 is YYNGEE. In DNA form, the CDR3 reads TGTGCCAGCAGCGTAGCAGAGGGGACAGGGGTGGGAGGCAATGAGCAGTTCTTC. This translates into CASSVAEGTGVGGNEQFF.

The chain uses TRBV11-2 and TRBJ2-3; D not certain. Germline assignment: CDR1 SGHAT and CDR2 FQNNGV. This CDR3 is built from 15 residues. V gave up 5 bases and J gave up 1 base, with 13 bases separating them. CDR3 residues: CASSPTAARTDTQYF. The CDR3 region has the DNA TGTGCCAGCAGCCCCACTGCGGCCCGCACAGATACGCAGTATTTT.

This clone is a singleton in its sample. The V gene is TRBV5-6, the J gene TRBJ2-1; 7 bases are a match to TRBD2. The V gene end was trimmed by 7 bases and the J gene end by 6 bases; junction bases not matched to a gene: 10. In germline, CDR1 is SGHDT, CDR2 YYEEEE. The CDR3 sequence is 14 residues long. The CDR3 reads CASLSIGGSNEQFF. The CDR3 nucleotides read TGTGCCAGCTTATCAATCGGGGGGAGCAATGAGCAGTTCTTC. The full variable domain, rest sourced from reference TRBV5-6 and TRBJ2-1, is DAGVTQSPTHLIKTRGQQVTLRCSPKSGHDTVSWYQQALGQGPQFIFQYYEEEERQRGNFPDRFSGHQFPNYSSELNVNALLLGDSALYLCASLSIGGSNEQFFGPGTRLTVL.

The chain joins TRBV14 to TRBJ1-2; TRBD1 is a possible D gene (6 bases). From germline, CDR1 is SGHDN and CDR2 FVKESK. CDR3 length: 14 amino acids. V lost 3 bases and J lost 10, with 18 bases in between. CDR3 protein: CASSHRGAGPFYTF. DNA for the CDR3: TGTGCCAGCAGCCATCGGGGGGCAGGCCCTTTCTACACCTTC.

This clone was observed a handful of times. V usage is TRBV7-2 and J usage is TRBJ1-4; D not certain. The V gene lost 1 base and the J gene lost 5 bases, with 8 bases spanning the gap. The CDR3 runs 14 residues. Looked up from germline, CDR1 is SGHTA and CDR2 is FQGNSA. The CDR3 sequence is CASSLVLKNEKLFF. DNA of the CDR3: TGTGCCAGCAGCTTAGTCCTTAAAAATGAAAAACTGTTTTTT.

This chain joins TRBV30 and TRBJ1-5, with 7 bases aligning to TRBD1. The trim removed 1 base at V and 4 bases at J, leaving 1 base unmatched. The CDR3 consists of 13 residues. The germline V gene has CDR1 GTSNPN and CDR2 SVGIG (reference sequence). The CDR3 here is CAWSGQGNQPQHF. In DNA, the CDR3 is TGTGCCTGGAGTGGACAGGGTAATCAGCCCCAGCATTTT.

The chain has TRBV6-2 or TRBV6-3 and TRBJ1-6, with D tentatively TRBD1 (5 bases). V dropped 4 bases and J dropped 10 bases, with 17 bases sitting between them. CDR3 length equals 15 residues. From germline, CDR1 is MNHEY and CDR2 SVGEGT. CDR3 bases: TGTGCCAGCAGTTTCCTCGGGACCACTGGATCACCCCTCCACTTT. This gives the protein CASSFLGTTGSPLHF.

DNA for the CDR3: TGTGCTAGTGCCCCGGACAGGGCCAACGTCCTGACTTTC. It encodes CASAPDRANVLTF. V and J are TRBV12-5 and TRBJ2-6, with D perhaps TRBD1 (5 bases). Germline CDR1 reads LGHNT; CDR2 reads FRNRAP. This CDR3 spans 13 amino acids. Trimming pared 7 bases from V and 5 bases from J, leaving 9 bases between.

The genes are TRBV11-3 and TRBJ2-3; unclear D gene. From germline, CDR1 is SGHNT and CDR2 YENEEA. V was cut by 5 bases and J by 4 bases, with 7 bases left in between. The CDR3 contains 12 residues. CDR3 coding DNA: TGTGCCAGCAGCGTAACATCAGATACGCAGTATTTT. Protein: CASSVTSDTQYF.

The V and J genes are TRBV7-8 and TRBJ1-5; D call uncertain. The CDR3 has 17 amino acids. Between the trimmed V and J ends, which lost 7 bases and 0 bases, there was a span of 19 bases. The germline V gene encodes CDR1 SGHVS and CDR2 FQNEAQ. CDR3 in DNA: TGTGCCAGCACCTCTCGGGCGCCGCAGATTAGCAATCAGCCCCAGCATTTT. Protein: CASTSRAPQISNQPQHF.

The chain combines TRBV19 with TRBJ1-1; the D is unclear. This CDR3 is built from 13 residues. The germline gives CDR1 LNHDA, CDR2 SQIVND (reference sequence). V was clipped by 5 bases and J by 0 bases, with 7 bases between them. The CDR3 sequence is CASSFLMNTEAFF. In nucleotides, the CDR3 is TGTGCCAGTAGTTTCCTGATGAACACTGAAGCTTTCTTT.

The chain has TRBV4-1 and TRBJ2-7, with D perhaps assigned TRBD1 or TRBD2 (5 bases each). The V gene lost 3 bases and the J gene lost 1 base, with 19 bases spanning the gap. The CDR3 spans 17 residues. Germline V gives CDR1 MGHRA, CDR2 YSYEKL. CDR3 amino acids: CASSQEEGTAQSYEQYF. The CDR3, as DNA: TGCGCCAGCAGCCAGGAGGAAGGGACGGCCCAATCCTACGAGCAGTACTTC.

The chain combines TRBV9 with TRBJ2-3; perhaps D is TRBD1 or TRBD2 (6 bases each). Trimming removed 3 bases from V and 3 bases from J, with 17 bases in between. CDR3 size: 16 residues. Germline CDR1 and CDR2: SGDLS and YYNGEE. This CDR3 is CASSARGRGGTDTQYF. The CDR3 bases are TGTGCCAGCAGCGCCCGGGGGCGGGGCGGGACAGATACGCAGTATTTT.